This T cell receptor (beta chain) emerged from a study of shared clonotypes between healthy human individuals. The repertoire was sequenced with immunoSEQ multiplex PCR; TCRdb's copy has only in-frame clones and lacks some. Among some 1 million clones listed, around four fifths were seen once. This clone was detected only a few times. Its antigen is still unknown. Study results and caveats: For naive CD4 cells, around 5% of clonotypes were shared across a handful of donors. Specimens sampled were limited to blood, with tissue repertoires likely differing. The four-donor shared clonotypes exceeded non-shared clonotypes in generation probability, with non-shared ones scoring lower.

The CDR3 sequence is 14 residues long. The V and J ends lost 4 bases and 3 bases respectively, with 14 bases between them. Germline V CDR1 and CDR2: SGHNT, YYREEE (reference sequence). The receptor's source is a man between 18 and 29 years old in good health. Sequencing input: memory CD4+ T cells sorted from blood. The subset here: CD45RA-negative fraction. The chain employs TRBV5-4 and TRBJ2-7; maybe TRBD1 (6 bases). CDR3 sequence (DNA): TGTGCCAGCAGCCAGTCGGACAGCCACTACGAGCAGTACTTC. Encoded protein: CASSQSDSHYEQYF.